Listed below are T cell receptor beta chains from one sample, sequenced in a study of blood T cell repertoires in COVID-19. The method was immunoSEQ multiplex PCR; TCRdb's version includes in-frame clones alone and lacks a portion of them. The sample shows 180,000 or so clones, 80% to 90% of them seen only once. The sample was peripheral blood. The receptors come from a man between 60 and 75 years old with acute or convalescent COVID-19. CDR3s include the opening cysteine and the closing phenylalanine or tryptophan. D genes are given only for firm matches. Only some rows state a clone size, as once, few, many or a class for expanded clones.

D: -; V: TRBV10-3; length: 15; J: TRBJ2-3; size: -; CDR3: CAISESGQGTDTQYF; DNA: TGTGCCATCAGTGAGTCGGGGCAGGGCACAGATACGCAGTATTTT
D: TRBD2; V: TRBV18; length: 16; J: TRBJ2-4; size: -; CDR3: CASSPPTSGRENIQYF; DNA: TGTGCCAGCTCACCACCGACTAGCGGGAGGGAAAACATTCAGTACTTC
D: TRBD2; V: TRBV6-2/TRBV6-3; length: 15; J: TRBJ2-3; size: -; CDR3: CASSSRTSGTDTQYF; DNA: TGTGCCAGCAGTTCCAGGACTAGCGGGACAGATACGCAGTATTTT
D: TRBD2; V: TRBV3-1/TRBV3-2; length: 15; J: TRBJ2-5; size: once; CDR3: CASSQDPSGSETQYF; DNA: TGTGCCAGCAGCCAAGATCCTAGCGGGAGTGAGACCCAGTACTTC
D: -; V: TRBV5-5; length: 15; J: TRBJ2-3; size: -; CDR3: CASSYGVLGADTQYF; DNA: TGTGCCAGCAGCTACGGGGTTCTGGGGGCTGATACGCAGTATTTT
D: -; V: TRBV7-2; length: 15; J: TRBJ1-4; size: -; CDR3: CASSLGAGGGEKLFF; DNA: TGTGCCAGCAGCTTAGGGGCGGGGGGAGGCGAAAAACTGTTTTTT
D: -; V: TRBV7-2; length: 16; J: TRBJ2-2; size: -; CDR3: CASGGNWTKNTGELFF; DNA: TGTGCCAGCGGGGGGAATTGGACGAAGAACACCGGGGAGCTGTTTTTT
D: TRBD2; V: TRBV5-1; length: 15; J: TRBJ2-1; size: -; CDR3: CASSLRASGGNEQFF; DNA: TGCGCCAGCAGCTTGAGGGCTAGCGGAGGTAATGAGCAGTTCTTC
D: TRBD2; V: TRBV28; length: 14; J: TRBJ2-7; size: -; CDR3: CASKGQTGLAREYF; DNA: TGTGCCAGCAAGGGCCAAACGGGACTAGCGAGGGAGTACTTC
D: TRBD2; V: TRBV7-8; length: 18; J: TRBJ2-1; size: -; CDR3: CASSFEFASGVSYNEQFF; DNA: TGTGCCAGCAGCTTTGAGTTTGCTAGCGGTGTTTCCTACAATGAGCAGTTCTTC
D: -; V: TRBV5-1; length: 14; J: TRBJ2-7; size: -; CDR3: CASSLDLELYEQYF; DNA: TGCGCCAGCAGCTTGGACCTAGAGCTCTACGAGCAGTACTTC
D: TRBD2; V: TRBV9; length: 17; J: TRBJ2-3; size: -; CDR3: CASSVESGRLGKDTQYF; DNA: TGTGCCAGCAGCGTAGAGAGCGGGAGGTTGGGGAAAGATACGCAGTATTTT
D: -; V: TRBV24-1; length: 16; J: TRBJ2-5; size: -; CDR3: CATSDHLTGSGETQYF; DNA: TGTGCCACCAGTGACCACCTCACAGGGAGTGGGGAGACCCAGTACTTC
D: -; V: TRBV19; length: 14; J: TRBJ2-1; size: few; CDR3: CASSIDLARSEQFF; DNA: TGTGCCAGTAGTATAGATCTAGCGCGAAGTGAGCAGTTCTTC
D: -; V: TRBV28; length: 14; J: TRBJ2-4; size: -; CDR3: CASSLGTPKNIQYF; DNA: TGTGCCAGCAGTCTCGGGACTCCCAAAAACATTCAGTACTTC
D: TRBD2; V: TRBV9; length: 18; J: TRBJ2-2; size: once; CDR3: CASSETSGINTNTGELFF; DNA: TGTGCCAGCAGCGAGACTAGCGGAATAAATACGAACACCGGGGAGCTGTTTTTT
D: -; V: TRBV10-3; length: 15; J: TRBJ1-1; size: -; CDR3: CAISGRETSNTEAFF; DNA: TGTGCCATCAGTGGTCGGGAGACCTCAAACACTGAAGCTTTCTTT
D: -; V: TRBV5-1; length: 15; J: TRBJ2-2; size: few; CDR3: CASSPSLSGTGELFF; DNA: TGCGCCAGCAGCCCTAGTCTATCGGGCACCGGGGAGCTGTTTTTT
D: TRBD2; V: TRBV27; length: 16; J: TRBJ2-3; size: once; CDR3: CASTRLAGVASDTQYF; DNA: TGTGCCAGCACCAGACTAGCGGGAGTAGCCTCAGATACGCAGTATTTT
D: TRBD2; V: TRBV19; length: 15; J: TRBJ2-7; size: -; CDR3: CASSISGGVTYEQYF; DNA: TGTGCCAGTAGTATTAGCGGGGGCGTTACCTACGAGCAGTACTTC
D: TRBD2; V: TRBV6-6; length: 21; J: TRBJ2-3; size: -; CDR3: CASSPSILLLAGGRGTDTQYF; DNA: TGTGCCAGCAGTCCCTCTATCTTACTACTAGCGGGAGGGCGTGGCACAGATACGCAGTATTTT
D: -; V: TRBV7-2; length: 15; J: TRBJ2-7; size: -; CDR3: CASSLDFDYAYEQYF; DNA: TGTGCCAGCAGCTTAGATTTCGACTATGCCTACGAGCAGTACTTC
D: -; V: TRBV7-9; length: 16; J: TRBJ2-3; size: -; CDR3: CASSLSSSSEEDTQYF; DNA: TGTGCCAGCAGCTTAAGTAGTTCTAGCGAGGAAGATACGCAGTATTTT
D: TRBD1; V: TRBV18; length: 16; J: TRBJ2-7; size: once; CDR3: CASSPVTGQGSYEQYF; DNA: TGTGCCAGCTCACCCGTAACGGGACAGGGCTCCTACGAGCAGTACTTC
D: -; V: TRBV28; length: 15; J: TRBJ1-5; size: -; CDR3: CASGLLGRSNQPQHF; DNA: TGTGCCAGCGGCCTTCTGGGGAGGAGTAATCAGCCCCAGCATTTT
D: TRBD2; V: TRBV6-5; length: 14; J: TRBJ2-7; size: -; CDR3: CASSYRAGGNEQYF; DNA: TGTGCCAGCAGTTACCGGGCGGGAGGCAACGAGCAGTACTTC
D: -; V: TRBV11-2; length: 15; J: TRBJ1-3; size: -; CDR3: CASSLRRGPGNTIYF; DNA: TGTGCCAGCAGCTTGCGAAGGGGCCCTGGAAACACCATATATTTT
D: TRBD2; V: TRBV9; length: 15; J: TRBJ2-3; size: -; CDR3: CASSASGSAHDTQYF; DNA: TGTGCCAGCAGCGCAAGCGGGAGTGCCCACGATACGCAGTATTTT
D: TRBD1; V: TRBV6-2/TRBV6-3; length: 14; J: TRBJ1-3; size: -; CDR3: CASSQQGTQNTIYF; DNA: TGTGCCAGCAGCCAACAGGGGACTCAAAACACCATATATTTT
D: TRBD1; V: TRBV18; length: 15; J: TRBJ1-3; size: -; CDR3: CASSRQGVVGNTIYF; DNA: TGTGCCAGCTCACGACAGGGGGTCGTCGGAAACACCATATATTTT
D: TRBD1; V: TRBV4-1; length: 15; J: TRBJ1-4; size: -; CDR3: CASSRTGVPNEKLFF; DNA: TGCGCCAGCAGCAGGACAGGGGTGCCTAATGAAAAACTGTTTTTT
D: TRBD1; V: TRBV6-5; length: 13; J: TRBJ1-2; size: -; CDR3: CATKLGQGSGYTF; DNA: TGTGCCACCAAACTGGGACAGGGCTCTGGCTACACCTTC
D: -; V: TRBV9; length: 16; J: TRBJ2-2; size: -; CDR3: CASSVGSLTGTGELFF; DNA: TGTGCCAGCAGCGTAGGAAGCCTAACGGGCACCGGGGAGCTGTTTTTT
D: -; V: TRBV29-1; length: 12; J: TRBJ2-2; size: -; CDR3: CSATDNTGELFF; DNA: TGCAGCGCCACAGATAACACCGGGGAGCTGTTTTTT
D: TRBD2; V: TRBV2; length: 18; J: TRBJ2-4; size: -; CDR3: CASTERVAGGLGKNIQYF; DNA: TGTGCCAGCACCGAACGGGTAGCGGGAGGGTTGGGCAAAAACATTCAGTACTTC
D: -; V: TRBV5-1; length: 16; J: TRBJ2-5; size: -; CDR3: CASSSPFRQIQETQYF; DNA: TGCGCCAGCAGCTCTCCATTTCGACAGATTCAAGAGACCCAGTACTTC
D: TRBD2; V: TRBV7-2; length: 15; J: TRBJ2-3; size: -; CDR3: CASSSPSGSTDTQYF; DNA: TGTGCCAGCAGCTCGCCTAGCGGGAGCACAGATACGCAGTATTTT
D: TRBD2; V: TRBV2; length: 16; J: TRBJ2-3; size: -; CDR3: CASSEGLAASTDTQYF; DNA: TGTGCCAGCAGTGAAGGGCTAGCGGCTAGCACAGATACGCAGTATTTT
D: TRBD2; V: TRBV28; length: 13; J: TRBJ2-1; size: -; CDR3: CASSLAGGNEQFF; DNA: TGTGCCAGCAGTTTAGCGGGAGGGAATGAGCAGTTCTTC
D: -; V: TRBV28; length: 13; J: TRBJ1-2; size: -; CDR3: CASSLVADIGYTF; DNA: TGTGCCAGCAGTTTAGTCGCAGATATCGGCTACACCTTC